The rows below give T cell receptor beta chains drawn from one sample of a study of blood T cell repertoires in COVID-19. Clones were read by immunoSEQ multiplex PCR, and TCRdb kept only the in-frame ones, dropping some. This sample carries about 240,000 clones, roughly nine tenths of them seen once, and the ten largest clones take 6.2%. The sequenced sample consisted of peripheral blood. The receptors were sampled from a man in his fifties or sixties with acute or convalescent COVID-19. CDR3s include the opening cysteine and the closing phenylalanine or tryptophan. A D gene is named only where the DNA matches it firmly. Size is stated for part of the rows, as once, few or many counts, or as a class when the clone is expanded.

few,.,TRBJ1-2,TRBV7-2,TGTGCCAGCAACAGGGCTGGTGGCTACACCTTC,CASNRAGGYTF
.,.,TRBJ2-7,TRBV6-1,TGTGCCAGCAGTGAAGAACCTCTTAGCTACGAGCAGTACTTC,CASSEEPLSYEQYF
once,.,TRBJ2-1,TRBV5-8,TGTGCCAGCAGCCAAGACAGGCACAATGAGCAGTTCTTC,CASSQDRHNEQFF
.,.,TRBJ2-5,TRBV7-3,TGTGCCAGCAGCTCGAAAACCGCCTCGCAGTACAAGTACCAAGAGACCCAGTACTTC,CASSSKTASQYKYQETQYF
once,TRBD1,TRBJ1-4,TRBV19,TGTGCCAGTAGTGACAGGGCTGAAAAACTGTTTTTT,CASSDRAEKLFF
.,TRBD2,TRBJ2-1,TRBV19,TGTGCCAGTAGCCAAACTAGCGGGAACTACAATGAGCAGTTCTTC,CASSQTSGNYNEQFF
.,.,TRBJ1-5,TRBV6-5,TGTGCCAGCAGTATAGGTGGGCAGGGCAATCAGCCCCAGCATTTT,CASSIGGQGNQPQHF
.,TRBD1,TRBJ2-7,TRBV5-1,TGCGCCAGCAGCTTCATGGGACAGGGGGCCAACGAGCAGTACTTC,CASSFMGQGANEQYF
.,TRBD2,TRBJ2-3,TRBV19,TGTGCCAGTAGCCTACTAGCGGGAGCCGCCACAGATACGCAGTATTTT,CASSLLAGAATDTQYF
.,TRBD2,TRBJ2-1,TRBV27,TGTGCCAGCAGTTCCCCGAGGGCTAGCGGGGACAATGAGCAGTTCTTC,CASSSPRASGDNEQFF
.,.,TRBJ1-3,TRBV2,TGTGCCAGCAGTGAACAGGGGAGCTCTGGAAACACCATATATTTT,CASSEQGSSGNTIYF